This record looks at one T cell receptor beta chain sequence and its context. One end of the junction fails to match germline, which may point to a read error. The time point denotes: 2015-2016 season, 7 days after influenza vaccination. Vaccine contraindications, substance abuse, HIV/AIDS, active malignancy and active illness excluded donors. This entry comes from a study of follicular helper T cells after annual influenza vaccination. The method was immunoSEQ multiplex PCR; TCRdb's version includes in-frame clones alone and lacks a portion of them. The table lists more than 4,000 clones, approximately 86% of them singletons, with 1% to 1.5% in the top ten. The CDR3 totals 16 residues. Germline CDR1 reads MNHEY; CDR2 reads SMNVEV (reference sequence).

The specimen comprised CXCR5+ CD38- circulating T follicular helper cells from blood, sampled 7 days after influenza vaccination. Subset denoted: circulating Tfh, non-naive CD4+CXCR5+PD-1+ (ICOS+CD38+ or ICOS-CD38-). This clonotype was sampled from an adult who received the influenza vaccine. The V call is TRBV27, the J call TRBJ1-4; D is uncertain. For the CDR3, the DNA is TGTGCCAGCACAGTTGGTAAGCGCTTCCTTCGACGAAAAACTGTTTTT. It yields the protein CASTVGKRFLRRKTVF.